This record covers a single T cell receptor (beta chain). What it recognizes is unknown. The entry originates in a study of post-analysis software for immune sequencing data. Study overall: The patients showed relapsing-remitting, secondary progressive and progressive-relapsing multiple sclerosis courses.

This CDR3 spans 15 amino acids. The germline gives CDR1 SGDLS, CDR2 YYNGEE. Deletions cut 0 bases from V and 6 bases from J, with 13 bases between. Researchers reported that TCR beta cDNA libraries carried unique molecular identifiers. The yield from approximately 1 to 10 million T cells was some 500,000 cDNA molecules in total. Using its own MiXCR run on the PCR reads, TCRdb lists one record per CDR3 protein. Of hundreds of thousands of distinct CDR3 sequences detected, approximately 38% appear once; the ten largest clones hold approximately 7.7%. General study points: In multiple sclerosis, normalized Chao1 diversity was significantly below that of controls. TRBV5-6, TRBV5-1 and TRBV20-1 belonged to a set of about 5 TRBV segments that were more frequent in patients than controls. The authors found that F measure strongly co-clustered same-batch samples.

V and J are TRBV9 and TRBJ1-5; D is unclear. Sequenced: blood. This TCR derives from a girl aged 2-15 years with multiple sclerosis. CDR3 coding DNA: TGTGCCAGCAGCGTAGGAGGACGGGCTGGTCAGCCCCAGCATTTT. It specifies CASSVGGRAGQPQHF.